This T cell receptor beta chain derives from a study of control samples from healthy donors and cancer patients. Sequenced by immunoSEQ multiplex PCR; TCRdb stores in-frame clones only, minus some. This table has around 68,000 clones, around 80% appearing once. This CDR3 has 14 residues. Germline assignment: CDR1 LNHDA and CDR2 SQIVND (reference sequence). Points on this clone: The junction and the germline gene differ at one end; a read error may be behind it. The identical CDR3 is also encoded by other nucleotide sequences in the sample.

The clonotype originates from a man in his fifties or sixties in good health. Sequencing input: blood. The chain is built from TRBV19 and TRBJ2-2; a possible D gene is TRBD1 (6 bases). The CDR3 region has the DNA TGCGCCAGTAGATACAGGGCCCACACCGGGGAGCTGTTTTTT. Translating gives CASRYRAHTGELFF.